Reported below is one T cell receptor beta chain. What it recognizes is unknown. The V gene lost 1 base and the J gene lost 6 bases, with 8 bases spanning the gap. CDR3 size: 13 residues. CDR1 is SGHAT and CDR2 is FQNNGV in the germline V gene. The sample originates from a study of T cell responses to AZD1222 COVID-19 vaccine. Some clones are missing from TCRdb's copy, which holds only in-frame ones; the method was immunoSEQ multiplex PCR. The table has 150,000 to 200,000 clones, approximately 90% seen once. Whole-study findings and limits: Spike-specific TCR breadth and depth both grew after two AZD1222 doses.

The sequence was collected from an adult who received the AZD1222 COVID-19 vaccine. The gene calls are TRBV11-2 and TRBJ2-3; D unresolved. The material was peripheral blood, obtained 28 days after the second AZD1222 dose. CDR3 region: CASSLAGSDTQYF. The CDR3 nucleotides are TGTGCCAGCAGCTTAGCCGGGTCGGATACGCAGTATTTT.